This T cell receptor (beta chain) was captured by sequencing in a study of OX40 agonist ivuxolimab in advanced cancers. Looking at the study overall: Patients received ivuxolimab, an agonistic anti-OX40 (CD134) antibody. Mean age 60 years, range roughly 23 to 79; around 80% male. Study-wide points: Partial responders dosed at 0.1-3.0 mg/kg displayed clonal expansion ranking among the lowest.

In the case of this clone: The antigen remains unidentified.

Patients were ruled out by autoimmune disease history or systemic immunosuppression. Assay used: immunoSEQ multiplex PCR; TCRdb lists only in-frame clones, some missing. The sample includes about 61,000 clones, around 83% of them seen just once. Trimming pared 7 bases from V and 0 bases from J, leaving 7 bases between. The CDR3 has 13 residues. CDR1 is MDHEN, CDR2 SYDVKM, per germline. The source was CD4+ or CD8+ T cells sorted from blood, collected in a trial of the OX40 agonist ivuxolimab. The receptor comes from an adult with an advanced solid tumor such as melanoma, head and neck, liver or kidney cancer. This rearrangement joins TRBV28 to TRBJ2-4; no firm D call. As DNA, the CDR3 is TGTGCCAGCAAAGAGATAGCCAAAAACATTCAGTACTTC. This sequence encodes CASKEIAKNIQYF.